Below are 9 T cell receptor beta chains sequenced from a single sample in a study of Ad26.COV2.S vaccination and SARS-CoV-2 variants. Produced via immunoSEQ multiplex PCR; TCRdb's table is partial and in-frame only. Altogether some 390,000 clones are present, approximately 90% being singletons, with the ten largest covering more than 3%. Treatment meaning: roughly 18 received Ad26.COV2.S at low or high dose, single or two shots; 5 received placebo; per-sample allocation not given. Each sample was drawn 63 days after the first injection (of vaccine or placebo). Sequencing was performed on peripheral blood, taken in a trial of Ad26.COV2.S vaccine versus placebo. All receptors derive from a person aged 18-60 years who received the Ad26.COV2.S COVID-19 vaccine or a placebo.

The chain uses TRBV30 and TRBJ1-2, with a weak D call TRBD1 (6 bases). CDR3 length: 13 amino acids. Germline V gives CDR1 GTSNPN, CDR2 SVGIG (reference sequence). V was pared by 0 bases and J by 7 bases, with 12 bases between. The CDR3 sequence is CAWSVRAGVGYTF. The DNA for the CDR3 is TGTGCCTGGAGTGTAAGGGCAGGGGTTGGCTACACCTTC.

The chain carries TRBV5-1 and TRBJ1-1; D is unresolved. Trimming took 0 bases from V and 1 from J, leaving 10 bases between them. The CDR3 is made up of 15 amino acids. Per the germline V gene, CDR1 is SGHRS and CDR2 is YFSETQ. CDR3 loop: CASSLGSTSNTEAFF. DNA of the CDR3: TGCGCCAGCAGCTTGGGCTCAACATCGAACACTGAAGCTTTCTTT.

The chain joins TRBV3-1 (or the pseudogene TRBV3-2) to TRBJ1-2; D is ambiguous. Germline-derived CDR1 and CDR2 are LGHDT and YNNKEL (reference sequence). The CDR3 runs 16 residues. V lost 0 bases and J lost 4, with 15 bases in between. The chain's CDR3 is CASSQDPDTWAYGYTF. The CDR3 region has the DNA TGTGCCAGCAGCCAAGATCCTGACACATGGGCCTATGGCTACACCTTC.

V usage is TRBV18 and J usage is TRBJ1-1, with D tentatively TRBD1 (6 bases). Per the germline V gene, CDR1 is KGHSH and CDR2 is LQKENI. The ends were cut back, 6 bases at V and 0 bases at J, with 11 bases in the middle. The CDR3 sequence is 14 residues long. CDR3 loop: CASSLRGLNTEAFF. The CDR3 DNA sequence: TGTGCCAGCTCTCTCAGGGGTTTGAACACTGAAGCTTTCTTT. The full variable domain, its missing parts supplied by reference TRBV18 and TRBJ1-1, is NAGVMQNPRHLVRRRGQEARLRCSPMKGHSHVYWYRQLPEEGLKFMVYLQKENIIDESGMPKERFSAEFPKEGPSILRIQQVVRGDSAAYFCASSLRGLNTEAFFGQGTRLTVV.

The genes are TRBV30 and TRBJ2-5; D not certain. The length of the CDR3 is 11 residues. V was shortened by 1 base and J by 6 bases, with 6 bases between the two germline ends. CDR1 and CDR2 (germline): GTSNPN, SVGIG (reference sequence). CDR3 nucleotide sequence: TGTGCCTGGAGTGCCGGGCAGACCCAGTACTTC. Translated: CAWSAGQTQYF.

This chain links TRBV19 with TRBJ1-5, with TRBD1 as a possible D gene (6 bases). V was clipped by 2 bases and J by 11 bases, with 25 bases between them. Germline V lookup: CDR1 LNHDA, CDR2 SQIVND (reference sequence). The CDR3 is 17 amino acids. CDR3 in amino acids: CASSITAGRGTYGAQHF. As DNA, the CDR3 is TGTGCCAGTAGTATAACCGCGGGCAGGGGTACGTATGGGGCCCAGCATTTT.

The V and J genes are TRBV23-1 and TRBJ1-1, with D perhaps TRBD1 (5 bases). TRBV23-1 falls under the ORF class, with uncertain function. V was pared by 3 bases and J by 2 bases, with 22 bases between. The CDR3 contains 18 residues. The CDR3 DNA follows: TGCGCCAGCAGTCACCCCCAGGGAAGGGCGGGGGAAAACACTGAAGCTTTCTTT. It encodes CASSHPQGRAGENTEAFF.

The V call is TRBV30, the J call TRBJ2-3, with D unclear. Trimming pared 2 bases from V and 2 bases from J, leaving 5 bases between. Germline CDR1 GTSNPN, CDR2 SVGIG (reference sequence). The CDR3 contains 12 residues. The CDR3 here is CAWSSYTDTQYF. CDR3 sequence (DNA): TGTGCCTGGAGTTCCTACACAGATACGCAGTATTTT.

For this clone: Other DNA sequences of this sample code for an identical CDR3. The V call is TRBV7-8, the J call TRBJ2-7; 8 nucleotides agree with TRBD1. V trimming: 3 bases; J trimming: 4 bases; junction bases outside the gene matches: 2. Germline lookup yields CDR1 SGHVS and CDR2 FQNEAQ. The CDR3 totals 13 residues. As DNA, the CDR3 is TGTGCCAGCAGCTTCAGGGGGCGGTACGAGCAGTACTTC. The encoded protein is CASSFRGRYEQYF.